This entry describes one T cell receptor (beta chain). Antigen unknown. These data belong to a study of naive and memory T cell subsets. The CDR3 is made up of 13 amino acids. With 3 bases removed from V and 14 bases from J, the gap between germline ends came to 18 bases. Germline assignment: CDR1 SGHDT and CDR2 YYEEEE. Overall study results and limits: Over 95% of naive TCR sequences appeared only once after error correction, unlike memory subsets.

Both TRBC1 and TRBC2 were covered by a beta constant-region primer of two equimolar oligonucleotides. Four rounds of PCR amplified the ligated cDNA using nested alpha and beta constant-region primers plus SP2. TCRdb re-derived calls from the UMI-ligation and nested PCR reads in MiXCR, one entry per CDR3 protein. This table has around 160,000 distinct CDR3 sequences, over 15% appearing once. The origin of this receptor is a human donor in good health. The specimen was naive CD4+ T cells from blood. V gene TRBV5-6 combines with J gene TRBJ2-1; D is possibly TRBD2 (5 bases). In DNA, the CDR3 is TGTGCCAGCAGCTCTACTTTAGAGATCGGGAAGTTCTTC. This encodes CASSSTLEIGKFF. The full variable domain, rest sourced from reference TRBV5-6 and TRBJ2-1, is DAGVTQSPTHLIKTRGQQVTLRCSPKSGHDTVSWYQQALGQGPQFIFQYYEEEERQRGNFPDRFSGHQFPNYSSELNVNALLLGDSALYLCASSSTLEIGKFFGPGTRLTVL.